The 18 T cell receptor beta chains reported below all come from one sample, sequenced in a study of T cells in Graves' hyperthyroidism and ophthalmopathy. From RNA transcripts, TCR beta CDR3 regions were amplified. In the first-round RT-PCR of the TCR CDR3, the HTBI primer set was used. One entry per CDR3 protein, called by TCRdb with MiXCR from the multiplex PCR reads. The sample contains around 300,000 distinct CDR3 sequences, roughly 22% of which appear only once. Sequencing used blood. The receptors were sampled from a man aged 25-45 years with Graves' ophthalmopathy.

The V and J genes are TRBV2 and TRBJ1-2; D is unresolved. V gave up 7 bases and J gave up 4 bases, with 13 bases separating them. The V gene's germline CDR1 is SNHLY and CDR2 FYNNEI. There are 13 residues in the CDR3. CDR3 region: CASITGQSYGYTF. In DNA, the CDR3 is TGTGCCAGCATTACGGGCCAGAGCTATGGCTACACCTTC. Full variable domain (rest looked up from reference TRBV2 and TRBJ1-2): EPEVTQTPSHQVTQMGQEVILRCVPISNHLYFYWYRQILGQKVEFLVSFYNNEISEKSEIFDDQFSVERPDGSNFTLKIRSTKLEDSAMYFCASITGQSYGYTFGSGTRLTVV.

This clonotype was observed a handful of times. The gene calls are TRBV5-6 and TRBJ2-3; D ambiguous. CDR3 length: 14 residues. Germline V gene data show CDR1 as SGHDT and CDR2 as YYEEEE. V was cut by 6 bases and J by 0 bases, with 11 bases left in between. CDR3 loop: CASTEAMSTDTQYF. The CDR3 DNA follows: TGTGCCAGCACCGAGGCAATGAGCACAGATACGCAGTATTTT.

There are many counts of this clonotype. The V gene is TRBV11-2, the J gene TRBJ2-7; D gene ambiguous. Germline values: CDR1 SGHAT, CDR2 FQNNGV. The CDR3 totals 16 residues. Trimming stripped 1 base from V and 0 bases from J, with 13 bases between. CDR3 sequence: CASSLAPLSYSYEQYF. CDR3 DNA sequence: TGTGCCAGCAGCTTAGCGCCCCTCTCATACTCCTACGAGCAGTACTTC.

CDR3 nucleotide sequence: TGTGCCAGCAGCTTAGCGGGACAGGGGGATTTTCCTGGAAACACCATATATTTT. Translation gives CASSLAGQGDFPGNTIYF. The chain recombines TRBV7-9 with TRBJ1-3, with TRBD1 matching over 11 bases. This CDR3 is built from 18 residues. From germline, CDR1 is SEHNR and CDR2 FQNEAQ (reference sequence). After removal of 0 bases from V and 2 bases from J, the junction contained 6 bases not matched to a gene.

J is TRBJ1-5 and V is TRBV2, with D possibly being TRBD1 (5 bases). The CDR3 loop spans 15 amino acids. Germline CDR1 SNHLY, CDR2 FYNNEI. Trimming took 6 bases from V and 7 from J, leaving 19 bases between them. The CDR3 nucleotides read TGTGCCAGCAGCAACTTTCTTGGGGGGAGGCAGCCCCAGCATTTT. This translates into CASSNFLGGRQPQHF.

In this sample, this clonotype turned up many times. V gene TRBV2 combines with J gene TRBJ2-7, with a weak D call TRBD2 (5 bases). Germline loops: CDR1 SNHLY, CDR2 FYNNEI. The V gene lost 4 bases and the J gene lost 3 bases, with 16 bases spanning the gap. The CDR3 is 15 amino acids. In DNA, the CDR3 is TGTGCCAGCAGTGCCGAGAGCGGTTCTTTCTACGAGCAGTACTTC. Translation gives CASSAESGSFYEQYF.

This clonotype was picked up many times. The CDR3 loop reads CASSPSRYEQFF. The CDR3 region has the DNA TGTGCCAGCAGCCCATCTAGGTATGAGCAGTTCTTC. This chain uses TRBV11-3 with TRBJ2-1; D is unresolved. Germline CDR1 SGHNT, CDR2 YENEEA. Deletions cut 5 bases from V and 8 bases from J, with 10 bases between. This CDR3 comprises 12 residues.

This sequence joins TRBV7-9 and TRBJ2-7; 7 bases fit TRBD2. The V and J ends lost 6 bases and 0 bases, in that order; junction bases with no gene match: 5. From germline, CDR1 is SEHNR and CDR2 FQNEAQ (reference sequence). The CDR3 totals 14 residues. CDR3 protein: CASSRRDYSYEQYF. The CDR3, as DNA: TGTGCCAGCAGTCGTAGGGACTACTCCTACGAGCAGTACTTC.

Remarks on this clonotype: At one end, the junction sequence differs from germline, possibly due to a read error. The chain recombines TRBV11-1 with TRBJ2-7; either TRBD1 or TRBD2 may supply D (5 bases each). Germline V gene sequence: CDR1 SGHAT, CDR2 FQDESV (reference sequence). The CDR3 runs to 10 residues. CDR3 nucleotides: TGTGCCAGCGGGGGATACGAGCGGTACTTC. It translates to CASGGYERYF.

The V gene is TRBV6-1, the J gene TRBJ1-4, with D hard to call. This CDR3 contains 13 residues. Germline-derived CDR1 and CDR2 are MNHNS and SASEGT. Trimming shortened V by 7 bases and J by 3 bases, and 9 bases separated the two germline ends. The DNA of the CDR3 is TGTGCCAGCACCCGCCGGGCTAATGAAAAACTGTTTTTT. Amino acids: CASTRRANEKLFF.

This sequence joins TRBV11-2 and TRBJ2-2; TRBD2 aligns across 9 bases. CDR1 and CDR2 (germline): SGHAT, FQNNGV. The CDR3 is 16 residues long. Trimming cost V 1 base and J 9 bases; bases outside gene matches: 9. CDR3 sequence (DNA): TGTGCCAGCAGCTTAGCGGCGGGAGGGCCTTTTCGGGAGCTGTTTTTT. Protein: CASSLAAGGPFRELFF.

The CDR3 here is CASSELGVQPQHF. DNA of the CDR3: TGTGCCAGCAGTGAATTGGGCGTGCAGCCCCAGCATTTT. The chain links TRBV6-1 to TRBJ1-5; D call uncertain. Trimming took off 2 bases at V and 7 bases at J, with 9 bases between the two ends. The CDR3 has 13 amino acids. Germline V CDR1 and CDR2: MNHNS, SASEGT.

This clonotype has more than one count but fewer than ten. This chain joins TRBV30 and TRBJ2-7; TRBD2 aligns across 13 bases. Trimming at V came to 3 bases and at J to 4 bases, leaving 6 bases not matched to a gene. The CDR3 is 15 amino acids. Germline CDR1 is GTSNPN and CDR2 is SVGIG (reference sequence). The CDR3, as DNA: TGTGCCTGGAGAGGACTAGCGGGAGAACGGTACGAGCAGTACTTC. It is translated as CAWRGLAGERYEQYF.

This clonotype came up many times. This chain joins TRBV2 and TRBJ1-1; 9 bases match TRBD1. J lost 4 bases, V lost 6 bases, and 3 bases had no gene match. Germline assignment: CDR1 SNHLY and CDR2 FYNNEI. The CDR3 contains 13 residues. For the CDR3, the DNA is TGTGCCAGCAGCAGACAGGGGGGCACTGAAGCTTTCTTT. Protein: CASSRQGGTEAFF.

This clonotype was detected many times. This chain connects TRBV18 to TRBJ2-1, with TRBD2 matching over 7 bases. CDR1 and CDR2 from the germline V gene are KGHSH and LQKENI. The CDR3 extends over 13 amino acids. V lost 4 bases and J lost 7; bases outside the gene matches: 4. This chain's CDR3 is CASSLGTNNEQFF. CDR3 coding DNA: TGTGCCAGCTCACTCGGGACTAATAATGAGCAGTTCTTC.

The V and J genes are TRBV5-5 and TRBJ2-3; 7 bases match TRBD2. The CDR3 length is 16 residues. Losses at the gene ends were 2 bases for V and 0 bases for J; bases not matched to a gene: 6. Per germline, CDR1 SGHKS and CDR2 YYEKEE (reference sequence). The CDR3 DNA follows: TGTGCCAGCAGCTTCCCCAGCGGGACTAGCACAGATACGCAGTATTTT. Its protein product is CASSFPSGTSTDTQYF. Filled out from reference TRBV5-5 and TRBJ2-3, the complete variable domain reads DAGVTQSPTHLIKTRGQQVTLRCSPISGHKSVSWYQQVLGQGPQFIFQYYEKEERGRGNFPDRFSARQFPNYSSELNVNALLLGDSALYLCASSFPSGTSTDTQYFGPGTRLTVL.

This clonotype occurred a few times. V is TRBV18 and J is TRBJ1-1, with a tentative D call TRBD1 (6 bases). V lost 0 bases to trimming and J lost 7 bases, with 9 bases between them. The CDR3 is 13 residues long. Germline V lookup: CDR1 KGHSH, CDR2 LQKENI. The CDR3 sequence is CASSPPSDSEAFF. As DNA, the CDR3 is TGTGCCAGCTCACCACCGTCGGACAGTGAAGCTTTCTTT.

The V call is TRBV20-1, the J call TRBJ2-2, with D uncertain. This CDR3 has 12 amino acids. The germline V gene has CDR1 DFQATT and CDR2 SNEGSKA (reference sequence). The V gene lost 3 bases and the J gene lost 3 bases, with 5 bases spanning the gap. CDR3 in amino acids: CSARLHTGELFF. The CDR3 region has the DNA TGCAGTGCTAGGCTGCACACCGGGGAGCTGTTTTTT.